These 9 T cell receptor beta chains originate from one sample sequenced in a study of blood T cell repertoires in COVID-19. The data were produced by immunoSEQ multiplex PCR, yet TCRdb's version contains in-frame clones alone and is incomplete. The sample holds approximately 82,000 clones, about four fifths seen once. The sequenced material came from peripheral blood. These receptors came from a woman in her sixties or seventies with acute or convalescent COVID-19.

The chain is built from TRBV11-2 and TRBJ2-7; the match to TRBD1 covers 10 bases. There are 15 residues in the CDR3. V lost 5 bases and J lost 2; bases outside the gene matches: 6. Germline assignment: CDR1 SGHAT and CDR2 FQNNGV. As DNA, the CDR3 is TGTGCCAGCAGCCTCGGGACAGGGGATCCCTACGAGCAGTACTTC. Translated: CASSLGTGDPYEQYF.

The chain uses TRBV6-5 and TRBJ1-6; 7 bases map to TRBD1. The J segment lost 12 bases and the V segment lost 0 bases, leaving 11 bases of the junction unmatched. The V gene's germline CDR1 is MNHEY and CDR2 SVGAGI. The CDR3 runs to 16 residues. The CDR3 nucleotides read TGTGCCAGCAGTTACTCGGGGAAGACAGGGAATCTACCCCTCCACTTT. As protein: CASSYSGKTGNLPLHF.

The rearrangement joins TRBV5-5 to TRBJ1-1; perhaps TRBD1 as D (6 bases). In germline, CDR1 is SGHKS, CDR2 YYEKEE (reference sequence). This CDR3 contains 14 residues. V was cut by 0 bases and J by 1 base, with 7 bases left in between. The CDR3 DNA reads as TGTGCCAGCAGCTTGGCAGGGGCGAACACTGAAGCTTTCTTT. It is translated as CASSLAGANTEAFF.

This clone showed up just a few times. The CDR3 bases are TGTGCCAGCAGCAAAGTCGTCGGGGGACTAGCGGTAAACTACGAGCAGTACTTC. Its protein is CASSKVVGGLAVNYEQYF. The J gene is TRBJ2-7, the V gene TRBV21-1; the DNA was not compared with TRBD2, the D call given in the table. TRBV21-1 is an annotated pseudogene. This CDR3 comprises 18 residues.

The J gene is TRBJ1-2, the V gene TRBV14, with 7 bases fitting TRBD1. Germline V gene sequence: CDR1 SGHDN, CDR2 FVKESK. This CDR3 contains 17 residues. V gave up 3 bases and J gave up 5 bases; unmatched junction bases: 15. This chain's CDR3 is CASSHPFGTVGSYGYTF. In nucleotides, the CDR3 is TGTGCCAGCAGCCACCCCTTCGGGACAGTCGGATCATATGGCTACACCTTC.

CDR3 in amino acids: CASSDRGTGSYEQYF. CDR3 in DNA: TGCGCCAGCAGTGATAGAGGGACAGGGAGCTACGAGCAGTACTTC. This rearrangement joins TRBV10-1 to TRBJ2-7; 9 nucleotides agree with TRBD1. CDR1 is WNHNN and CDR2 is SYGVQD in the germline V gene (reference sequence). The CDR3 consists of 15 residues. With 3 bases clipped from V and 3 bases from J, the junction kept 6 bases outside the gene matches.

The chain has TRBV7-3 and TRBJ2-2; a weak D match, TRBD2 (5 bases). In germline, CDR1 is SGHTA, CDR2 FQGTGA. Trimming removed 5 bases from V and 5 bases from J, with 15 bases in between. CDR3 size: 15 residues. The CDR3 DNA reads TGTGCCAGCAGCCCTGACGGGGTTCGAACCGGGGAGCTGTTTTTT. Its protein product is CASSPDGVRTGELFF.

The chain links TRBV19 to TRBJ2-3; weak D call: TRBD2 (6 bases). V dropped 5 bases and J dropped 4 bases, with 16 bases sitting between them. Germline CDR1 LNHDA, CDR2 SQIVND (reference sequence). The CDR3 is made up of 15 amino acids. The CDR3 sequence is CASSEHSGGSDTQYF. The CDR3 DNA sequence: TGTGCCAGTAGTGAACATAGCGGCGGTTCAGATACGCAGTATTTT.

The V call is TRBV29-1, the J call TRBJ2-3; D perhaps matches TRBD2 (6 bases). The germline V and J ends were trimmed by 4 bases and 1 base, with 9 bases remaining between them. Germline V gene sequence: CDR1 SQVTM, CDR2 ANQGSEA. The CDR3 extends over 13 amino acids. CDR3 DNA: TGCAGCGTTGTACGCGGGGGCACAGATACGCAGTATTTT. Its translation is CSVVRGGTDTQYF.